The sequence of this TCR beta chain was determined in a study of blood T cell repertoires in COVID-19. The wider study: The study drew acute and convalescent COVID-19 samples from the United States, Italy and Spain.

The CDR3 extends over 15 amino acids. CDR1 is SGHAT and CDR2 is FQNNGV in the germline V gene. J gave up 6 bases and V 4 bases, and 7 bases lay outside the gene matches. Some clones are missing from TCRdb's copy, which holds only in-frame ones; the method was immunoSEQ multiplex PCR. There are about 120,000 clones in the sample; less than 90% occur only once, and approximately 3.6% lies in the top ten. Material for sequencing was PBMCs or T cells enriched from blood (not recorded which). V usage is TRBV11-2 and J usage is TRBJ1-2; 11 bases are a match to TRBD1. This TCR came from a woman aged 25 to 39 who had recovered from COVID-19. CDR3 nucleotide sequence: TGTGCCAGCAGCTCCCGGGACAGGGGGTATCATGGCTACACCTTC. Protein sequence: CASSSRDRGYHGYTF. Variable domain in full (rest from reference TRBV11-2 and TRBJ1-2): EAGVAQSPRYKIIEKRQSVAFWCNPISGHATLYWYQQILGQGPKLLIQFQNNGVVDDSQLPKDRFSAERLKGVDSTLKIQPAKLEDSAVYLCASSSRDRGYHGYTFGSGTRLTVV.